This T cell receptor beta chain stems from a study of CXCR3-negative and CXCR3-positive naive CD8 T cells. UMI-labeled TRB cDNA libraries were prepared by 5' RACE. TCRdb re-called the 5' RACE reads, yielding one record per CDR3 amino acid sequence without DNA. The repertoire table contains about 120,000 distinct CDR3 sequences. The germline V gene has CDR1 SGHVS and CDR2 FNYEAQ. The CDR3 is 13 amino acids. The chain combines TRBV7-6 with TRBJ1-2; absent DNA, TCRdb's TRBD1 call cannot be checked. Sequences were obtained from naive CXCR3- CD8+ T cells from blood. The subset is: CD45RO-CCR7+CD27+CD95- naive CD8+ T cells lacking CXCR3 (TNR3-). This TCR was sampled from a human donor in good health. Some clones in this sample may be carry-over from other donors' samples. The CDR3 region is CASSLGQGQGYTF.